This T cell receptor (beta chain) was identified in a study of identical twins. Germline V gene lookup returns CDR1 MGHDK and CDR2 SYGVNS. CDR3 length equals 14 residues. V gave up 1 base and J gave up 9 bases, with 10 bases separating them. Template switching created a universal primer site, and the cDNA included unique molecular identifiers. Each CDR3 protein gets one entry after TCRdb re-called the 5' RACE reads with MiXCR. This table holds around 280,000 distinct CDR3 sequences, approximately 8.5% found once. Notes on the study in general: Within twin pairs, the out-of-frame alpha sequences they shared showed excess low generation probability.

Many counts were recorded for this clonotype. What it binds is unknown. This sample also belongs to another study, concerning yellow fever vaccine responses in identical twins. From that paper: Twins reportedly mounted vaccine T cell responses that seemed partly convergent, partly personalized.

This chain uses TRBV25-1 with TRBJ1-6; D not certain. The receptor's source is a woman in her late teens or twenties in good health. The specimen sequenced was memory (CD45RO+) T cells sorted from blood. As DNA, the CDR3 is TGTGCCAGCAGTGAATTCGTACAGACTTCACCCCTCCACTTT. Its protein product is CASSEFVQTSPLHF.